This TCR beta chain was documented in a study of CD8 T cells in ankylosing spondylitis. Regarding the study as a whole: Roughly eight highly homologous variants made up a TCR beta motif that seemed to typify ankylosing spondylitis blood. As reported, disease-linked clones showed significant enrichment in matched ankylosing spondylitis synovial fluid.

Of note for this clonotype: Its antigen is not identified.

The ends were cut back, 4 bases at V and 2 bases at J, with 7 bases in the middle. The CDR3 is 12 amino acids. From germline, CDR1 is SQVTM and CDR2 ANQGSEA. Molecular-barcoded quantitative 5'-RACE produced these TCR beta libraries. TCRdb itself ran the 5' RACE reads through MiXCR, one entry per CDR3 protein. Here the sample spans hundreds of thousands of distinct CDR3 sequences, about a quarter being singletons. Material for sequencing was blood, either unsorted or a sorted T cell fraction (not recorded which). The TCR was taken from a male donor with ankylosing spondylitis or in good health (not recorded which). V usage is TRBV29-1 and J usage is TRBJ2-3; D not resolved. In DNA, the CDR3 is TGCAGCGTTGTCATAACCACAGATACGCAGTATTTT. This encodes CSVVITTDTQYF.